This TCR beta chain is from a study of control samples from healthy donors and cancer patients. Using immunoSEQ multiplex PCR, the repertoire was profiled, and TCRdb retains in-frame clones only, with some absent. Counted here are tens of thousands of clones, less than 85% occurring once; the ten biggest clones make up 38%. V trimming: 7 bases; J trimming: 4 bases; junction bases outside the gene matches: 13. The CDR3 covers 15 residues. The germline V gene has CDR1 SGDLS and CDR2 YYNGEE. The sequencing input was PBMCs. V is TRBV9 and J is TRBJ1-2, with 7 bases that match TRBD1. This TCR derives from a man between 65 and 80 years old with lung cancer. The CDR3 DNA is TGTGCCAGCGGCAGCGGAGGGGGCTTAAGCTATGGCTACACCTTC. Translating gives CASGSGGGLSYGYTF.